These T cell receptor beta chains were read from a single sample in a study of identical twins. TCRdb used MiXCR to reprocess the 5' RACE reads, holding one entry per CDR3 protein. The sample has roughly 540,000 distinct CDR3 sequences, roughly a fifth seen once. The sample also formed part of further work on T cells expressing NK-cell markers.

Specimen: CD4+ T cells sorted from blood. These receptors all stem from a woman younger than 35 in good health. Each CDR3 is given with its conserved first and last residue. A D gene is named only where the DNA matches it firmly. A row's size may be missing; if present it is once, few, many or a size class.

DNA,CDR3,J,size,D,V
TGTGCCAGCACTATTAAACCGGAGCAGCCCCAGCATTTT,CASTIKPEQPQHF,TRBJ1-5,few,.,TRBV7-2
TGTGCCAGCTCCGGGCAGGGTGGGTATGAGCAGTTCTTC,CASSGQGGYEQFF,TRBJ2-1,.,.,TRBV7-3
TGCGCCAGCAGCTTAGCCTCACAGGCCTACAATGAGCAGTTCTTC,CASSLASQAYNEQFF,TRBJ2-1,.,.,TRBV5-1
TGTGCCAGCAGCTTAGAGAGGAAAGGCGAGCAGTACTTC,CASSLERKGEQYF,TRBJ2-7,.,.,TRBV7-6
TGCAGTGCAAGGCGCGGGACTAGCTCAGATACGCAGTATTTT,CSARRGTSSDTQYF,TRBJ2-3,.,TRBD2,TRBV20-1
TGCAGTGCGGAGGGGGCGAAGACTGAAGCTTTCTTT,CSAEGAKTEAFF,TRBJ1-1,few,TRBD1,TRBV20-1
TGCGCCAGCAGGGGGACAGAGTCAGATACGCAGTATTTT,CASRGTESDTQYF,TRBJ2-3,few,TRBD1,TRBV10-2
TGCGCCAGCAGCCCCACTAGCGGTGGCTCCTACAATGAGCAGTTCTTC,CASSPTSGGSYNEQFF,TRBJ2-1,few,TRBD2,TRBV5-1
TGTGCCAGCAGCTTAACAGGGGCCGCTGGCTACACCTTC,CASSLTGAAGYTF,TRBJ1-2,.,TRBD1,TRBV7-2
TGTGCCAGCAGCTTAAACCCTAGCGGGATAGTAAATGAGCAGTTCTTC,CASSLNPSGIVNEQFF,TRBJ2-1,.,TRBD2,TRBV7-2
TGTGCCAGTACACCCGGCTGGGGAACAGATACGCAGTATTTT,CASTPGWGTDTQYF,TRBJ2-3,few,.,TRBV7-2
TGTGCCAGCTCACCGACATCGGGGAGAGTACAGCCCCAGCATTTT,CASSPTSGRVQPQHF,TRBJ1-5,.,.,TRBV18
TGTGCCAGCAGACCGGACAGGGGGAGCGGCTACACCTTC,CASRPDRGSGYTF,TRBJ1-2,.,TRBD1,TRBV6-1
TGTGCCAGCAGCCAGGCCTGGACGGCGGCCGGGGAGCTGTTTTTT,CASSQAWTAAGELFF,TRBJ2-2,few,.,TRBV9
TGTGCCAGCAGTAAGACCGTACTCTCTGGAAACACCATATATTTT,CASSKTVLSGNTIYF,TRBJ1-3,.,.,TRBV2
TGTGCCTGGGACCGTGGACAGGGCCAAGAGACCCAGTACTTC,CAWDRGQGQETQYF,TRBJ2-5,.,TRBD1,TRBV30
TGTGCCATCAGTGAGTCTGGTGGCAGGAGTAACTATGGCTACACCTTC,CAISESGGRSNYGYTF,TRBJ1-2,few,.,TRBV10-3
TGCAGCGGGCGGGAGGGTTACGAGCAGTACTTC,CSGREGYEQYF,TRBJ2-7,.,TRBD2,TRBV29-1
TGTGCCAGCAGTTACCCCGGGACAGGGGGATCAGCTTTCTTT,CASSYPGTGGSAFF,TRBJ1-1,.,TRBD1,TRBV6-5
TGCAGTGCTAGAGATCAGGGAGGCAGGGGTGGCTATGGCTACACCTTC,CSARDQGGRGGYGYTF,TRBJ1-2,few,.,TRBV20-1
TGTGCCAGCAGCTTATGGGGTCTCAATGAGCAGTTCTTC,CASSLWGLNEQFF,TRBJ2-1,few,.,TRBV7-2
TGTGCCAGCAGCCGTCGACTAGCGGGAGCAACAGATACGCAGTATTTT,CASSRRLAGATDTQYF,TRBJ2-3,few,TRBD2,TRBV6-2/TRBV6-3
TGTGCCATCAGTGAGCCGCAGGGAGCGGGAGGCACAGATACGCAGTATTTT,CAISEPQGAGGTDTQYF,TRBJ2-3,few,TRBD2,TRBV10-3
TGTGCCAGCAGAGTCGGGGGCTTGGATGGCTACACCTTC,CASRVGGLDGYTF,TRBJ1-2,few,.,TRBV6-1
TGCAGTGCTTCTCCTCCAGCGGGGGGCCGAGATACGCAGTATTTT,CSASPPAGGRDTQYF,TRBJ2-3,.,TRBD2,TRBV20-1
TGTGCCAGCAGCTTAGGGCCGAGGACCCCTGAAGCTTTCTTT,CASSLGPRTPEAFF,TRBJ1-1,.,.,TRBV7-2
TGTGCCAGCAGCTTAACGCGGGAGGGCTTTCTAAGCTTC,CASSLTREGFLSF,TRBJ2-1,.,TRBD2,TRBV7-2
TGTGCCAGCGGTATTCGGCCCCTCCACTTT,CASGIRPLHF,TRBJ1-6,.,.,TRBV27
TGTGCCATCAGTGAGTCGTATGTGGGGAAGTCTGGAAACACCATATATTTT,CAISESYVGKSGNTIYF,TRBJ1-3,.,.,TRBV10-3
TGCGCCAGCAGCTGGGACAGGAAAAACATTCAGTACTTC,CASSWDRKNIQYF,TRBJ2-4,.,TRBD1,TRBV5-1
TGTGCCAGCAGCTTAGTGCAGGGTTCCTACAATGAGCAGTTCTTC,CASSLVQGSYNEQFF,TRBJ2-1,.,.,TRBV11-2
TGTGCCAGCAGTGAAGGGGGAACAGGCAGCTACGAGCAGTACTTC,CASSEGGTGSYEQYF,TRBJ2-7,few,.,TRBV25-1
TGTGCCAGCAGTTACTCCGCGGCTGGGGGGAGGGTCTATGAGCAGTTCTTC,CASSYSAAGGRVYEQFF,TRBJ2-1,many,TRBD2,TRBV6-5
TGTGCCAGCAGTTACGGGGACACGAACACTGAAGCTTTCTTT,CASSYGDTNTEAFF,TRBJ1-1,many,.,TRBV6-5
TGTGCCAGCAGTACGAGTACAGGGAGAAGCACTGAAGCTTTCTTT,CASSTSTGRSTEAFF,TRBJ1-1,.,.,TRBV12-3/TRBV12-4
TGCGCCAGCAGCCAGGCCGGACAGGCTGCGAGAAACTATGGCTACACCTTC,CASSQAGQAARNYGYTF,TRBJ1-2,.,TRBD1,TRBV4-3
TGTGCCAGCAGCCAAGATGCGGGTTGGGGGTTGGGAAATGAGCAGTTCTTC,CASSQDAGWGLGNEQFF,TRBJ2-1,few,.,TRBV4-2
TGTGCCAGCAGACACTTAGTCCCCTCCATGAACACTGAAGCTTTCTTT,CASRHLVPSMNTEAFF,TRBJ1-1,few,.,TRBV6-1
TGTGCCAGCAGGCAGGGAACATCGACAGTTTACAATGAGCAGTTCTTC,CASRQGTSTVYNEQFF,TRBJ2-1,.,.,TRBV6-1
TGCAGTGCACCGCCAGGGGGCTCGTACAATGAGCAGTTCTTC,CSAPPGGSYNEQFF,TRBJ2-1,.,TRBD1,TRBV20-1
TGTGCCAGCAGCGTTAGCGGGGGCTCTTACAATGAGCAGTTCTTC,CASSVSGGSYNEQFF,TRBJ2-1,many,TRBD2,TRBV7-2
TGCAGTGCCTTAGGGACTAGCGGGAGGAATAGAGAGACCCAGTACTTC,CSALGTSGRNRETQYF,TRBJ2-5,.,TRBD2,TRBV20-1
TGTGCCATCAGTGAGTCGGGCCTAGGGAGGCGGACGCAGCATTTT,CAISESGLGRRTQHF,TRBJ1-5,.,.,TRBV10-3
TGCAGTGCTGGGACTAGCTGGCAGTTCTTC,CSAGTSWQFF,TRBJ2-1,.,TRBD2,TRBV20-1
TGTGCCAGCAGAAAACAATCCGGGACAGGGGCCTACGAGCAGTACTTC,CASRKQSGTGAYEQYF,TRBJ2-7,.,TRBD1,TRBV6-1
TGTGCCAGCAGTTGGAGACTAGCGGGAGGAACGGGTGAGCAGTTCTTC,CASSWRLAGGTGEQFF,TRBJ2-1,.,TRBD2,TRBV6-2/TRBV6-3
TGTGCCAGCAGTTTATTTATTCCAGGGGACGGCTACGAGCAGTACTTC,CASSLFIPGDGYEQYF,TRBJ2-7,few,.,TRBV27
TGCAGCGTTGGGCGGGAGTCCGCAGATACGCAGTATTTT,CSVGRESADTQYF,TRBJ2-3,few,TRBD2,TRBV29-1
TGCAGTGCGGCGCAGGGAATGAACACTGAAGCTTTCTTT,CSAAQGMNTEAFF,TRBJ1-1,many,.,TRBV20-1
TGTGCCAGCAGCCCCCCGGGACACCTCTTCTATGGCTACACCTTC,CASSPPGHLFYGYTF,TRBJ1-2,few,.,TRBV5-6
TGTGCCAGCAGCCTGTTTAGCCTAGAGGGCAATGAGCAGTTCTTC,CASSLFSLEGNEQFF,TRBJ2-1,few,.,TRBV6-1
TGTGCCAGCAGTTATGGGGGCGGGAGGGCCACAGATACGCAGTATTTT,CASSYGGGRATDTQYF,TRBJ2-3,.,TRBD2,TRBV6-2/TRBV6-3